The present T cell receptor beta chain was sequenced within a study of blood T cells in healthy people across ages. Trimming took off 6 bases at V and 1 base at J, with 12 bases between the two ends. The CDR3 loop spans 15 amino acids. CDR1 and CDR2 (germline): MNHEY, SMNVEV (reference sequence). This clonotype was counted once. Its antigen remains unknown. For the second PCR, which ran for roughly 6 to 12 cycles, a sample-barcoded 5' primer and a J-beta primer mix were used. Carrying 12 random nucleotides, a template-switch adaptor labeled each individual cDNA molecule. TCRdb passed the 5' RACE reads through MiXCR, listing each CDR3 protein once. In the table there are around 500,000 distinct CDR3 sequences, about 28% of which are singletons. Study-level findings and limits: Across the age range, TCR beta diversity per million T cells fell in a roughly linear way.

The donors, healthy Caucasians from Russia, were aged about 6 to 95. Another study also made use of these data, one on T cells of mothers and their children. As that study records: Once extracted, all RNA went into cDNA synthesis at 1.5 ug per 15 ul.

The chain links TRBV27 to TRBJ2-2; D tentatively reads TRBD1 or TRBD2 (5 bases each). The clonotype originates from a boy between 2 and 10 years old in good health. The sample consisted of blood. In DNA, the CDR3 is TGTGCCAGCAGCGAGGGGCTGAAGAACACCGGGGAGCTGTTTTTT. This gives the protein CASSEGLKNTGELFF.